The clone carrying this T cell receptor (beta chain) appeared a few times. The CDR3 sequence is 15 residues long. The germline CDR1 and CDR2 sequences are MDHEN and SYDVKM. Between the trimmed V and J ends, which lost 2 bases and 8 bases, there was a span of 13 bases. Unique molecular identifiers were incorporated during preparation of the TCRbeta library. Each CDR3 protein gets one entry after TCRdb re-called the PCR reads with MiXCR. The sample consists of roughly 220,000 distinct CDR3 sequences, around 8.4% of them appearing once. These data are taken from a study of T-cell reconstitution after alpha-beta-depleted transplantation in children.

The receptor was isolated from a male patient aged 2 to 9 who had a stem cell transplant for acute myeloid leukemia, so the T cells may come from the graft donor. The starting material was PBMCs, mostly from graft donor cells, obtained 360 days after TCRalphabeta/CD19-depleted stem cell transplant. The rearrangement links TRBV28 to TRBJ1-6, with a tentative D call TRBD1 (5 bases). In DNA form, the CDR3 reads TGTGCCAGCAGTTTAGTGTCAGGGCAGTATTCACCCCTCCACTTT. This encodes CASSLVSGQYSPLHF.